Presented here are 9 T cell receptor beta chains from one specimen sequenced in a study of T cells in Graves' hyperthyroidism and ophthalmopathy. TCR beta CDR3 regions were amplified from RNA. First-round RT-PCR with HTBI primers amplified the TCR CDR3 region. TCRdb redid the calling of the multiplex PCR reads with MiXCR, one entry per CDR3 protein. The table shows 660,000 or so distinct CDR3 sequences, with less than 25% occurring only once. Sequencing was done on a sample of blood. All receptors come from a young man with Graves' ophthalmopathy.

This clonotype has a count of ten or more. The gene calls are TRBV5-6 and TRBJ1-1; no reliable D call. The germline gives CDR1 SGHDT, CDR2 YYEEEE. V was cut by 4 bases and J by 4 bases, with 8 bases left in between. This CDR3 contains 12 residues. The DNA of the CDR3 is TGTGCCAGCAGCGGGAGAGGCACTGAAGCTTTCTTT. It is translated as CASSGRGTEAFF.

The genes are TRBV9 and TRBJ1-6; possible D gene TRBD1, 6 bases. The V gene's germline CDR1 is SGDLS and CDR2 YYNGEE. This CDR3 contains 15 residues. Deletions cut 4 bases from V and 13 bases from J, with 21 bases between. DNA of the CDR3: TGTGCCAGCAGCCTGGGGGCGGCCAGTACTAGCCCCCTCCACTTT. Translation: CASSLGAASTSPLHF.

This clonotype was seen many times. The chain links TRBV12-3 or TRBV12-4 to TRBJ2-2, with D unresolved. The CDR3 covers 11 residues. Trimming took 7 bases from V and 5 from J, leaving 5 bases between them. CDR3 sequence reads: CASKLTGELFF. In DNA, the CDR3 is TGTGCCAGCAAACTAACCGGGGAGCTGTTTTTT.

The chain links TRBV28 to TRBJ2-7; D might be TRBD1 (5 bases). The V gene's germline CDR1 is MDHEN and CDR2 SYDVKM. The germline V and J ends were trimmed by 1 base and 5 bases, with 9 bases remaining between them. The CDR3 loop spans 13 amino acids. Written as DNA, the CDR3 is TGTGCCAGCAGTTTATTTTCCAGGGACGAGCAGTACTTC. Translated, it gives CASSLFSRDEQYF.

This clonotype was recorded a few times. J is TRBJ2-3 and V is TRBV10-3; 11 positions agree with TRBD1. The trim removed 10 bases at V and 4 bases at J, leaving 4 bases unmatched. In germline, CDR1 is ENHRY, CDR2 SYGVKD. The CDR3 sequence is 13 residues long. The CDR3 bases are TGTGCCACCGGGACAGGGGGTGCAGATACGCAGTATTTT. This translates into CATGTGGADTQYF.

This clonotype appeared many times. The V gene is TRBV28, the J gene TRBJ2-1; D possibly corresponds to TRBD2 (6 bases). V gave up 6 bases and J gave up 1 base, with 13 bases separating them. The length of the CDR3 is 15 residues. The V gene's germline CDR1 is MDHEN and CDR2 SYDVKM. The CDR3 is CASRPGRGSYNEQFF. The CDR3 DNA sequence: TGTGCCAGCAGGCCAGGGCGGGGATCCTACAATGAGCAGTTCTTC. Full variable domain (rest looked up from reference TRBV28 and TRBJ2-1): DVKVTQSSRYLVKRTGEKVFLECVQDMDHENMFWYRQDPGLGLRLIYFSYDVKMKEKGDIPEGYSVSREKKERFSLILESASTNQTSMYLCASRPGRGSYNEQFFGPGTRLTVL.

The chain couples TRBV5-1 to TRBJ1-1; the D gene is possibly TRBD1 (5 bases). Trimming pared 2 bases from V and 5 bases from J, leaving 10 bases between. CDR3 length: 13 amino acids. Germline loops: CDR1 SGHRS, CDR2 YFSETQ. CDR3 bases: TGCGCCAGCAGCTTTTGGCAGGGTACTGAAGCTTTCTTT. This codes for CASSFWQGTEAFF.

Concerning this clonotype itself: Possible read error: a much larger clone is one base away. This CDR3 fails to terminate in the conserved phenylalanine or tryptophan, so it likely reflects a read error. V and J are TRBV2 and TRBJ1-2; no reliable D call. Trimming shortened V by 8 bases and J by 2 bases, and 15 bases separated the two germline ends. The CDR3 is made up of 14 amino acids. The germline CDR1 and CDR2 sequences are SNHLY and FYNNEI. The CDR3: CASGEGLPNYGYTL. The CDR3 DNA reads TGTGCCAGCGGCGAGGGCTTACCCAACTATGGCTACACCCTC.

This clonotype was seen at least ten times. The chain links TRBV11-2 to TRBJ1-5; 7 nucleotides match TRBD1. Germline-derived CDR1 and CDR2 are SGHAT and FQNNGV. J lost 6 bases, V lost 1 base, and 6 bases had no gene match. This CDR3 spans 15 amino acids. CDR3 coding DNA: TGTGCCAGCAGCTTAGGGAAGACAGGGACTCAGCCCCAGCATTTT. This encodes CASSLGKTGTQPQHF. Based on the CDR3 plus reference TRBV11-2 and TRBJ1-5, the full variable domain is EAGVAQSPRYKIIEKRQSVAFWCNPISGHATLYWYQQILGQGPKLLIQFQNNGVVDDSQLPKDRFSAERLKGVDSTLKIQPAKLEDSAVYLCASSLGKTGTQPQHFGDGTRLSIL.